This TCR beta chain emerged from a study of T cells in Graves' hyperthyroidism and ophthalmopathy. The germline V and J ends were trimmed by 2 bases and 4 bases, with 9 bases remaining between them. Germline V gene lookup returns CDR1 SQVTM and CDR2 ANQGSEA. The CDR3 has 14 residues. Patients with uncontrolled infections, other autoimmune diseases, pregnancy or lactation were excluded. There were TCR beta CDR3 regions amplified from RNA transcripts. TCR CDR3 regions were first amplified by RT-PCR with HTBI primers. MiXCR, run by TCRdb on the multiplex PCR reads, gives a single entry per CDR3 protein. Of hundreds of thousands of distinct CDR3 sequences listed, about 19% are singletons.

This chain connects TRBV29-1 to TRBJ2-6; D is undetermined. Sequencing was performed on blood. The origin of this receptor is a woman between 50 and 59 years old with Graves' hyperthyroidism that later progressed to Graves' ophthalmopathy. In DNA form, the CDR3 reads TGCAGCGTTGAAAGTCTAGGGGGGGCCAACGTCCTGACTTTC. Translation gives CSVESLGGANVLTF. Drawing the rest from reference TRBV29-1 and TRBJ2-6, the complete variable domain is SAVISQKPSRDICQRGTSLTIQCQVDSQVTMMFWYRQQPGQSLTLIATANQGSEATYESGFVIDKFPISRPNLTFSTLTVSNMSPEDSSIYLCSVESLGGANVLTFGAGSRLTVL.